This T cell receptor beta chain was sequenced during a study of T cell responses to AZD1222 COVID-19 vaccine. The assay was immunoSEQ multiplex PCR, and TCRdb's table has in-frame clones only and misses some. The data contain 65,000 to 75,000 clones, 80% to 90% of them singletons. As regards this clone: Its antigen is as yet unknown.

Whole-study findings and limits: Among the donors, most were white British and more were female, and clonal diversity was possibly underestimated. Without day 14 samples, only post-peak T cell repertoires were studied.

Specimen: peripheral blood, collected on day 0 of AZD1222 vaccination. The sequence came from an adult in good health.

The CDR3 sequence is CASSLASQGGTYEQYF. CDR3 sequence (DNA): TGTGCCAGCAGCTTAGCATCGCAGGGGGGCACCTACGAGCAGTACTTC. This sequence joins TRBV7-2 and TRBJ2-7, with TRBD1 as a possible D gene (7 bases). The CDR3 totals 16 residues. V dropped 0 bases and J dropped 2 bases, with 14 bases sitting between them. CDR1 SGHTA and CDR2 FQGNSA come from the germline V gene.